What follows are 15 T cell receptor beta chains derived from one specimen sequenced in a study of cytomegalovirus exposure and HLA in healthy donors. Use of 60 Vbeta and 13 Jbeta primers characterized the PCR. Data came from immunoSEQ multiplex PCR; TCRdb stores just in-frame clones and leaves some out. The table has over 150,000 clones, less than 85% seen once. Sequencing used PBMCs. The receptors come from a man aged 40-55 years in good health and CMV-seronegative.

The genes are TRBV7-2 and TRBJ1-5, with no clear D. CDR1 and CDR2 (germline): SGHTA, FQGNSA. This CDR3 contains 13 residues. V lost 3 bases and J 6 bases, leaving 9 bases between the germline ends. The DNA for the CDR3 is TGTGCCAGCAGCTTTTACGCGGGTCAGCCCCAGCATTTT. It codes for CASSFYAGQPQHF. Based on the CDR3 plus reference TRBV7-2 and TRBJ1-5, the full variable domain is GAGVSQSPSNKVTEKGKDVELRCDPISGHTALYWYRQSLGQGLEFLIYFQGNSAPDKSGLPSDRFSAERTGGSVSTLTIQRTQQEDSAVYLCASSFYAGQPQHFGDGTRLSIL.

The chain combines TRBV5-1 with TRBJ2-1; TRBD2 aligns across 12 bases. J lost 8 bases, V lost 3 bases, and 9 bases had no gene match. Germline V gene data show CDR1 as SGHRS and CDR2 as YFSETQ. The CDR3 totals 16 residues. The CDR3 sequence is CASSYASGGAVDEQFF. The CDR3 bases are TGCGCCAGCAGCTATGCTAGCGGGGGGGCCGTAGATGAGCAGTTCTTC.

This clone has only a few counts. This chain links TRBV25-1 with TRBJ1-5, with D hard to call. CDR3 length: 16 residues. V was trimmed by 3 bases and J by 0 bases, leaving 12 bases between them. Germline values: CDR1 MGHDK, CDR2 SYGVNS. The CDR3 sequence is CASSETNRDSNQPQHF. CDR3 DNA sequence: TGTGCCAGCAGTGAGACTAACCGGGATAGCAATCAGCCCCAGCATTTT.

This chain joins TRBV12-5 and TRBJ2-2; TRBD2 matches at 10 bases. The CDR3 spans 17 residues. V dropped 0 bases and J dropped 6; count of bases not matched to a gene: 7. Germline V gene sequence: CDR1 LGHNT, CDR2 FRNRAP. CDR3 nucleotide sequence: TGTGCTAGTGGTTTGGTAGTAGCGGGGGGCCCCCCCGGGGAGCTGTTTTTT. Its protein product is CASGLVVAGGPPGELFF.

The rearrangement joins TRBV5-4 to TRBJ2-6, with a weak D call TRBD1 (6 bases). In germline, CDR1 is SGHNT, CDR2 YYREEE (reference sequence). The CDR3 has 15 residues. Trimming left V 4 bases short and J 4 bases short, with 12 bases between. The CDR3 nucleotides are TGTGCCAGCAGCCCGGGACAAGCCGGGGCCAACGTCCTGACTTTC. Amino acid sequence: CASSPGQAGANVLTF.

This chain uses TRBV9 with TRBJ2-4; no clear D. Trimming removed 3 bases at V and 0 bases at J, with 7 bases between. The CDR3 spans 14 residues. Germline V gene data show CDR1 as SGDLS and CDR2 as YYNGEE. The CDR3: CASSASPAKNIQYF. The CDR3 bases are TGTGCCAGCAGCGCTTCCCCAGCCAAAAACATTCAGTACTTC.

The chain recombines TRBV2 with TRBJ1-3; TRBD1 matches 9 bases. Germline CDR1 reads SNHLY; CDR2 reads FYNNEI. The CDR3 runs 15 residues. The V and J ends lost 0 bases and 7 bases, in that order; junction bases with no gene match: 4. CDR3 coding DNA: TGTGCCAGCAGTGAAGCCCGGACAGGGGCGAACACCATATATTTT. Its protein product is CASSEARTGANTIYF.

This chain joins TRBV9 and TRBJ2-2, with D perhaps TRBD1 (5 bases). Germline V gene data show CDR1 as SGDLS and CDR2 as YYNGEE. The CDR3 extends over 14 amino acids. V lost 4 bases and J 1 base, leaving 8 bases between the germline ends. The CDR3 coding sequence is TGTGCCAGCAGCCTGGACATGAACACCGGGGAGCTGTTTTTT. Its translation is CASSLDMNTGELFF.

V is TRBV6-1 and J is TRBJ2-3; tentatively, D is TRBD2 (5 bases). V lost 5 bases and J lost 1, with 13 bases in between. In germline, CDR1 is MNHNS, CDR2 SASEGT. The CDR3 consists of 15 residues. CDR3 DNA: TGTGCCAGCAGTCCCGGACTGGGCGGCACAGATACGCAGTATTTT. Its protein product is CASSPGLGGTDTQYF.

This clone occurred a few times. V usage is TRBV5-5 and J usage is TRBJ2-1, with D possibly matching TRBD1 (5 bases). The CDR3 covers 13 residues. Per the germline V gene, CDR1 is SGHKS and CDR2 is YYEKEE (reference sequence). V lost 0 bases to trimming and J lost 7 bases, with 8 bases between them. CDR3 residues: CASSLDRMNEQFF. The CDR3 nucleotides read TGTGCCAGCAGCTTGGACAGGATGAATGAGCAGTTCTTC.

V gene TRBV4-2 combines with J gene TRBJ2-5; D gene ambiguous. The end of the DNA fits TRBJ2-7 better, so the J call may be wrong. The CDR3 is 13 residues long. The germline V gene encodes CDR1 LGHNA and CDR2 YNFKEQ. This CDR3 is CASSQTVSYEQYF. CDR3 sequence (DNA): TGTGCCAGCAGCCAAACAGTGTCCTACGAGCAGTACTTC.

This sequence joins TRBV14 and TRBJ2-5; 9 bases fit TRBD2. Trimming at V came to 4 bases and at J to 5 bases, leaving 8 bases not matched to a gene. The germline CDR1 and CDR2 sequences are SGHDN and FVKESK. The CDR3 totals 15 residues. Written as DNA, the CDR3 is TGTGCCAGCAGCCTGGGACTAGCAGTCTGGGAGACCCAGTACTTC. Amino acid sequence: CASSLGLAVWETQYF.

The V gene is TRBV10-2, the J gene TRBJ1-1, with a tentative D call TRBD1 (6 bases). This CDR3 is built from 12 residues. The V gene lost 6 bases and the J gene lost 5 bases, with 10 bases spanning the gap. Germline V gives CDR1 WSHSY, CDR2 SAAADI. CDR3 loop: CASSKGDTEAFF. CDR3 sequence (DNA): TGCGCCAGCAGCAAGGGGGATACTGAAGCTTTCTTT.

CDR3 in amino acids: CASRNRDRGYGYTF. The CDR3 nucleotides read TGTGCCAGCAGAAACCGGGACAGGGGCTATGGCTACACCTTC. The rearrangement joins TRBV6-1 to TRBJ1-2; 10 nucleotides agree with TRBD1. The CDR3 covers 14 residues. In germline, CDR1 is MNHNS, CDR2 SASEGT. The ends lost 6 bases at V and 4 bases at J; junction bases unmatched: 5.

The chain has TRBV2 and TRBJ1-4, with D tentatively TRBD1 (5 bases). Germline CDR1 is SNHLY and CDR2 is FYNNEI. Deletions cut 7 bases from V and 8 bases from J, with 17 bases between. The CDR3 has 14 amino acids. CDR3 nucleotides: TGTGCCAGCACCATGGGGCAGGGAGGGGAAAAACTGTTTTTT. Encoded protein: CASTMGQGGEKLFF.